The clone carrying this T cell receptor (beta chain) was seen a handful of times. Its antigen is still unknown. Before the COVID-19 pandemic, during about 2011-2019, CD4+ T cells were taken from unexposed donors. The cells were cultured for about ten days before CD4+ T cells were isolated. As cell numbers allowed, unexposed-donor CD4+ T cells faced SARS-CoV-2 S/N and four cold-coronavirus spikes. On days 3 and 7, cultures got half fresh IL-2 medium. These data belong to a study of CD4 T cells in relation to SARS-CoV-2 and coronaviruses. Study information: PBMCs were cultured with antigen for nine to eleven days before TCR beta sequencing.

General study results and limits: This crossreactivity analysis covered spike protein alone, no other viral proteins.

Method: immunoSEQ multiplex PCR; TCRdb's copy keeps in-frame clones and lacks some. The data hold 10,000 to 11,000 clones, with about three quarters observed a single time. Germline values: CDR1 SGHAT, CDR2 FQNNGV. CDR3 length equals 15 residues. The junction had 6 bases not matched to a gene; V was cut back by 5 bases and J by 3 bases. The chain combines TRBV11-2 with TRBJ2-2; TRBD1 aligns across 7 bases. The sequence came from a human donor in good health. The sequenced sample consisted of CD4+ T cells from PBMCs, cultured in vitro. The CDR3 nucleotides are TGTGCCAGCAGCGCTGGGGACAGATACACCGGGGAGCTGTTTTTT. This translates into CASSAGDRYTGELFF. The full variable domain, its missing parts supplied by reference TRBV11-2 and TRBJ2-2, is EAGVAQSPRYKIIEKRQSVAFWCNPISGHATLYWYQQILGQGPKLLIQFQNNGVVDDSQLPKDRFSAERLKGVDSTLKIQPAKLEDSAVYLCASSAGDRYTGELFFGEGSRLTVL.